This is a list of T cell receptor beta chains from one sample in a study of CD8 T cell repertoires and HIV-1 epitope variants. The repertoire was sequenced with immunoSEQ multiplex PCR; TCRdb's copy has only in-frame clones and lacks some. The profile shows about 2,300 clones, around 68% of them singletons. No antigens are known for them. The sequencing input was cultured CD8+ T cells derived from PBMCs. The receptor set was obtained from a male donor with HIV. Both conserved end residues are part of each CDR3. Each record gives: clone size, D gene, V gene, J gene, CDR3 DNA, CDR3 protein. The D gene is left open where the match is weak. Some rows mark clone size as missing; the rest say once, few, many or name a class of expanded clone.

NA	NA	TRBV2	TRBJ2-7	TGTGCCAGCAGTGACTACGGACAGCGCGACGAGCAGTACTTC	CASSDYGQRDEQYF
NA	TRBD2	TRBV7-2	TRBJ2-1	TGTGCCAGCAGGGAAAGCGGGGGCCTTTACAATGAGCAGTTCTTC	CASRESGGLYNEQFF
NA	NA	TRBV10-3	TRBJ2-1	TGTGCCATCAGTGATCTAGACCGCTCCTACAATGAGCAGTTCTTC	CAISDLDRSYNEQFF
NA	NA	TRBV2	TRBJ2-1	TGTGCCACCATCGGTTCGCCCGAGACCACAAATGAGCAGTTCTTC	CATIGSPETTNEQFF
few	NA	TRBV19	TRBJ2-7	TGTGCCAGTAGTTGGGCAGGGACGTCCTACGAGCAGTACTTC	CASSWAGTSYEQYF
NA	NA	TRBV6-5	TRBJ2-7	TGTGCCAGCAGTTACTCGTGGGAAGGCGAGCAGTACTTC	CASSYSWEGEQYF
once	TRBD1	TRBV4-3	TRBJ1-2	TGCGCCAGCAGCCAAGATAGTTCCGGGACAGACGAAACACTTAACTATGGCTACACCTTC	CASSQDSSGTDETLNYGYTF
NA	TRBD1	TRBV10-2	TRBJ2-7	TGCGCCATCCGACAGGGGGATTCCTACGAGCAGTACTTC	CAIRQGDSYEQYF
few	NA	TRBV19	TRBJ1-3	TGTGCCAGTAGCCTCGACGGCGACTCTGGAAACACCATATATTTT	CASSLDGDSGNTIYF
NA	NA	TRBV27	TRBJ2-1	TGTGCCAGCAGTTTCCCTGCGGGGGCCGGGTACAATGAGCAGTTCTTC	CASSFPAGAGYNEQFF
NA	TRBD2	TRBV7-3	TRBJ2-1	TGTGCCAGCAGCTTAGGGACTAGCGGGGGGGCGAGAGAGCAGTTCTTC	CASSLGTSGGAREQFF
NA	TRBD1	TRBV7-2	TRBJ2-7	TGTGCCAGCAGCTTAGATTCGACAGGGTCGTACTTC	CASSLDSTGSYF
NA	TRBD2	TRBV7-2	TRBJ2-7	TGTGCCAGCAGCCAGGGACTAGCGGGAGAACTCTACGAGCAGTACTTC	CASSQGLAGELYEQYF
NA	NA	TRBV6-5	TRBJ2-5	TGTGCCAGCAGCCCGGGGGGCGGGGAGACCCAGTACTTC	CASSPGGGETQYF
NA	NA	TRBV6-5	TRBJ2-2	TGTGCCAGCAGCCCCGACCGATACACCGGGGAGCTGTTTTTT	CASSPDRYTGELFF
once	TRBD1	TRBV6-1	TRBJ2-2	TGTGCCAGCAGTGAAGGTGGGGACAGGGTAGCCGGGGAGCTGTTTTTT	CASSEGGDRVAGELFF
NA	TRBD1	TRBV28	TRBJ2-3	TGTGCCAGCAGCCACCCTCGGACAGGGGGGGGAGATACGCAGTATTTT	CASSHPRTGGGDTQYF
NA	NA	TRBV5-6	TRBJ1-1	TGTGCCAGCAGTTATCCGGGACCCTTCACTGAAGCTTTCTTT	CASSYPGPFTEAFF
NA	NA	TRBV5-4	TRBJ2-1	TGTGCCAGCAGCTTGGGCGGAGGGGGCTACAATGAGCAGTTCTTC	CASSLGGGGYNEQFF
NA	NA	TRBV18	TRBJ2-7	TGTGCCAGCTCACCACCAGGGGGGGCGCTTCTCGGAGGGCAGTACTTC	CASSPPGGALLGGQYF
few	TRBD1	TRBV28	TRBJ1-1	TGTGCCAGCAGTTGGACAGGGAACACTGAAGCTTTCTTT	CASSWTGNTEAFF
NA	NA	TRBV9	TRBJ2-2	TGTGCCAGCAGCCTTCCGACTCAGAACACCGGGGAGCTGTTTTTT	CASSLPTQNTGELFF
NA	NA	TRBV9	TRBJ2-7	TGTGCCAGCAGCGTCCGGGGTTTCACCTACGAGCAGTACTTC	CASSVRGFTYEQYF
NA	NA	TRBV19	TRBJ1-1	TGTGCCAGTAGTATAGCGGGACCCAAAAGCGCTTTCTTT	CASSIAGPKSAFF
NA	TRBD1	TRBV28	TRBJ2-2	TGTGCCAGCACCCCCTGGGACAGGGGAACCGGGGAGCTGTTTTTT	CASTPWDRGTGELFF
NA	NA	TRBV27	TRBJ1-5	TGTGCCAGCGGAGGGCAGGGCGGGTTTGAGCCCCAGCATTTT	CASGGQGGFEPQHF
NA	NA	TRBV5-6	TRBJ2-7	TGTGCCAGCAGCCTGGGGACCTACGAGCAGTACTTC	CASSLGTYEQYF
NA	NA	TRBV5-8	TRBJ1-3	TGTGCCGCGGGGGGGGATCTCCCTGGAAACACCATATATTTT	CAAGGDLPGNTIYF
NA	NA	TRBV27	TRBJ2-1	TGTGCCAGCAGTTTTCTGGTCGGCGGATACAATGAGCAGTTCTTC	CASSFLVGGYNEQFF
NA	NA	TRBV11-2	TRBJ2-5	TGTGCCAGCAGCTTAGATCTGACTGGGAGCGCAGAGACCCAGTACTTC	CASSLDLTGSAETQYF
NA	NA	TRBV11-2	TRBJ1-5	TGTGCCAGCAGCAGGGACCAGGAGGGTCAGCCCCAGCATTTT	CASSRDQEGQPQHF
NA	NA	TRBV13	TRBJ1-1	TGTGCCAGCAGCCCCAAGAGGGCTTCCACTGAAGCTTTCTTT	CASSPKRASTEAFF
few	TRBD1	TRBV9	TRBJ2-3	TGTGCCAGCAGCGCCATACAGGGGCCTCCCTTCACAGATACGCAGTATTTT	CASSAIQGPPFTDTQYF
NA	NA	TRBV5-4	TRBJ2-1	TGTGCCAGCAGTTTCCTCAGAGGGGATGAGCAGTTCTTC	CASSFLRGDEQFF
once	NA	TRBV19	TRBJ2-3	TGTGCCAGTAGTCCGTGGGAACGTAACACAGATACGCAGTATTTT	CASSPWERNTDTQYF
once	NA	TRBV7-9	TRBJ2-1	TGTGCCAGCAGCACCAGCCTCTCGAGGAATGAGCAGTTCTTC	CASSTSLSRNEQFF
once	NA	TRBV4-3	TRBJ2-6	TGCGCCAGCAGCCAAGAAAGGGTGGGGGCCAACGTCCTGACTTTC	CASSQERVGANVLTF
NA	NA	TRBV6-6	TRBJ2-1	TGTGCCAGCCAGGGGAGGGGGCAAGGCAATGAGCAGTTCTTC	CASQGRGQGNEQFF
NA	TRBD1	TRBV5-1	TRBJ2-7	TGCGCCAGCAGCTACCTTAGACAGGGGTTCATCGGCGAGCAGTACTTC	CASSYLRQGFIGEQYF
NA	TRBD2	TRBV2	TRBJ2-7	TGTGCCAGCAGGAACGGACTAGCGAACGAGCAGTACTTC	CASRNGLANEQYF
NA	NA	TRBV28	TRBJ2-7	TGTGCCAGCAGGCTGAACCGCTGGGACTCGTCCTACGAGCAGTACTTC	CASRLNRWDSSYEQYF
NA	NA	TRBV6-5	TRBJ2-1	TGTGCCAGCAGTTACGGGGGCAGGGGTTATGATGAGCAGTTCTTC	CASSYGGRGYDEQFF
NA	NA	TRBV5-1	TRBJ2-7	TGCGCCTCCCGCGGCGGGTACGAGCAGTACTTC	CASRGGYEQYF
once	TRBD1	TRBV2	TRBJ2-7	TGTGCCAGCAGTACGGGACAGGGACACTCCGAGCAGTACTTC	CASSTGQGHSEQYF
NA	NA	TRBV5-1	TRBJ2-3	TGCGCCAGCAGCAGGTGGGAAGGAGATACGCAGTATTTT	CASSRWEGDTQYF
few	NA	TRBV28	TRBJ2-3	TGTGCCAGCAGACGCGGGACTTACTACACAGATACGCAGTATTTT	CASRRGTYYTDTQYF
NA	NA	TRBV5-4	TRBJ2-7	TGTGCCAGCAGCTTCCAGGGGGGATCCGAGCAGTACTTC	CASSFQGGSEQYF
NA	NA	TRBV5-6	TRBJ1-1	TGTGCCAGCAGCTTGGGGAGGACTGAAGCTTTCTTT	CASSLGRTEAFF
few	NA	TRBV4-3	TRBJ2-4	TGCGCCAGCAGCCAAGGGGTGTCGGACATTCAGTACTTC	CASSQGVSDIQYF
NA	NA	TRBV28	TRBJ1-4	TGTGCCAGCAGTTTGTCAGTTTCTGAGGATGCAACTAATGAAAAACTGTTTTTT	CASSLSVSEDATNEKLFF
NA	NA	TRBV28	TRBJ2-2	TGTGCCAGCAGTTTAGAGACCGGGGAGCTGTTTTTT	CASSLETGELFF